Presented here are 19 T cell receptor beta chains from one specimen sequenced in a study of T cells in Graves' hyperthyroidism and ophthalmopathy. The source material, RNA transcripts, was used to amplify TCR beta CDR3 regions. With the HTBI primer set, the TCR CDR3 went through a first round of RT-PCR. TCRdb independently ran MiXCR on the multiplex PCR reads; one entry per CDR3 protein. This table holds under 650,000 distinct CDR3 sequences, around 15% found once. The sample taken for sequencing was blood. These receptors all stem from a young woman with Graves' hyperthyroidism.

In this sample, this clonotype turned up once. The J gene is TRBJ1-4, the V gene TRBV30; TRBD1 aligns across 7 bases. Trimming cost V 1 base and J 6 bases; bases outside gene matches: 8. The CDR3 is 15 residues long. Germline CDR1 reads GTSNPN; CDR2 reads SVGIG (reference sequence). DNA for the CDR3: TGTGCCTGGAGTGCACAGGGGTCAGACTATGAAAAACTGTTTTTT. Residues: CAWSAQGSDYEKLFF.

The chain joins TRBV7-3 to TRBJ2-1; 8 bases align to TRBD1. The germline CDR1 and CDR2 sequences are SGHTA and FQGTGA. The length of the CDR3 is 14 residues. After removal of 5 bases from V and 8 bases from J, the junction contained 8 bases not matched to a gene. CDR3 sequence: CASSPGTGWHEQFF. In DNA, the CDR3 is TGTGCCAGCAGCCCCGGGACAGGTTGGCATGAGCAGTTCTTC.

This clonotype turned up a few times. This chain links TRBV19 with TRBJ2-7; the match to TRBD2 covers 14 bases. Unmatched junction bases numbered 13, after V lost 7 bases and J lost 5 bases. The CDR3 consists of 17 residues. Germline-derived CDR1 and CDR2 are LNHDA and SQIVND (reference sequence). The CDR3 sequence is CASTAPGLAGVKDEQYF. DNA for the CDR3: TGTGCCAGTACGGCACCGGGACTAGCGGGAGTAAAAGACGAGCAGTACTTC.

This clonotype was seen repeatedly, ten times or more. The CDR3 region has the DNA TGTGCCAGCAGCCAGGGGGGAGATGAGCAGTTCTTC. Its translation: CASSQGGDEQFF. This chain links TRBV11-2 with TRBJ2-1, with D possibly TRBD1 on 7 matching bases. This CDR3 region has 12 residues. V lost 5 bases and J lost 8, with 10 bases in between. The germline gives CDR1 SGHAT, CDR2 FQNNGV.

This chain uses TRBV24-1 with TRBJ1-1, with D possibly being TRBD1 (5 bases). The CDR3 totals 15 residues. Trimming removed 1 base at V and 4 bases at J, with 12 bases between. In germline, CDR1 is KGHDR, CDR2 SFDVKD. The CDR3 protein is CATSDFGQGSTEAFF. For the CDR3, the DNA is TGTGCCACCAGTGATTTCGGGCAGGGTAGCACTGAAGCTTTCTTT.

This CDR3 is CASCGLTGHASYEQYF. CDR3 DNA sequence: TGTGCCTCTTGCGGTCTGACAGGGCACGCATCCTACGAGCAGTACTTC. The rearrangement links TRBV6-1 to TRBJ2-7; 7 bases match TRBD1. The V and J ends lost 11 bases and 1 base, in that order; junction bases with no gene match: 17. Germline CDR1 reads MNHNS; CDR2 reads SASEGT. The CDR3 is 16 residues long.

The chain combines TRBV6-1 with TRBJ1-6; no clear D gene. The CDR3 sequence is 13 residues long. Trimming shortened V by 10 bases and J by 8 bases, and 15 bases separated the two germline ends. Germline V gives CDR1 MNHNS, CDR2 SASEGT. CDR3: CAITGSRDSPLHF. The CDR3 coding sequence is TGTGCCATTACCGGGTCACGGGATTCACCCCTCCACTTT.

The rearrangement links TRBV28 to TRBJ2-5; D not resolved. Trimming removed 7 bases from V and 5 bases from J, with 17 bases in between. The CDR3 runs 14 residues. Germline lookup yields CDR1 MDHEN and CDR2 SYDVKM. CDR3 in amino acids: CASTISGPRETQYF. The CDR3 nucleotides read TGTGCCAGCACCATCTCCGGCCCGAGGGAGACCCAGTACTTC.

V usage is TRBV20-1 and J usage is TRBJ2-3; D might be TRBD1 (6 bases). The CDR3 length is 15 residues. The germline V and J ends were trimmed by 3 bases and 8 bases, with 21 bases remaining between them. Germline V gene lookup returns CDR1 DFQATT and CDR2 SNEGSKA (reference sequence). The CDR3 DNA reads as TGCAGTGCTAGCGGCAGGGGTAAGGGCTCAGCTACGCAGTATTTT. It is translated as CSASGRGKGSATQYF.

This clonotype showed up many times. The chain joins TRBV20-1 to TRBJ2-5; no reliable D call. V was cut by 3 bases and J by 0 bases, with 8 bases left in between. CDR1 DFQATT and CDR2 SNEGSKA come from the germline V gene (reference sequence). The CDR3 runs 13 residues. CDR3 coding DNA: TGCAGTGCTAGGGAAGCGTACCAAGAGACCCAGTACTTC. Protein: CSAREAYQETQYF.

The sample holds a few counts of this clonotype. The rearrangement joins TRBV7-6 to TRBJ2-2; no clear D. Germline V gene data show CDR1 as SGHVS and CDR2 as FNYEAQ. The CDR3 runs 15 residues. V was clipped by 1 base and J by 5 bases, with 11 bases between them. CDR3 coding DNA: TGTGCCAGCAGCTTAGAGGGAATTGGGACCGGGGAGCTGTTTTTT. This codes for CASSLEGIGTGELFF.

This clonotype occurred a few times. The rearrangement uses TRBV6-1 and TRBJ2-4; a possible D gene is TRBD2 (5 bases). Trimming removed 5 bases at V and 1 base at J, with 12 bases between. The CDR3 is 15 residues long. Germline V gives CDR1 MNHNS, CDR2 SASEGT. The chain's CDR3 is CASSPSGMAKNIQYF. DNA for the CDR3: TGTGCCAGCAGTCCAAGCGGTATGGCCAAAAACATTCAGTACTTC.

In regard to this clonotype: One base away lies a much larger clone, so this may be a sequencing read error. V gene TRBV28 combines with J gene TRBJ2-7, with D possibly being TRBD1 (6 bases). Germline loops: CDR1 MDHEN, CDR2 SYDVKM. The CDR3 is 15 residues long. The DNA of the CDR3 is TGTGCCAGCAGTTTTTTTGGGGGCAGGGCCTACGAGCGGTACTTC. Translated: CASSFFGGRAYERYF.

This clonotype was seen repeatedly, ten times or more. The genes are TRBV20-1 and TRBJ1-2; weak D call: TRBD1 (5 bases). With 7 bases removed from V and 0 bases from J, the gap between germline ends came to 9 bases. Germline loops: CDR1 DFQATT, CDR2 SNEGSKA (reference sequence). The CDR3 is 12 residues long. The CDR3 protein is CSVPTANYGYTF. In nucleotides, the CDR3 is TGCAGTGTTCCGACAGCTAACTATGGCTACACCTTC.

This clonotype appeared a few times. The rearrangement joins TRBV20-1 to TRBJ1-5; D unclear. There are 14 residues in the CDR3. Per the germline V gene, CDR1 is DFQATT and CDR2 is SNEGSKA (reference sequence). Trimming cost V 6 bases and J 3 bases, with 15 bases left between them. Here the CDR3 DNA reads TGCAGTGCCAAGGAGTTTATTGTCAATCAGCCCCAGCATTTT. Its translation is CSAKEFIVNQPQHF.

This chain uses TRBV4-3 with TRBJ2-7, with D unresolved. With 1 base removed from V and 0 bases from J, the gap between germline ends came to 13 bases. Per germline, CDR1 LGHNA and CDR2 YSLEER. The CDR3 runs to 16 residues. The CDR3 spells CASSQGIGFSSYEQYF. The DNA for the CDR3 is TGCGCCAGCAGCCAAGGTATTGGATTCAGCTCCTACGAGCAGTACTTC.

V and J are TRBV24-1 and TRBJ1-4; D is possibly TRBD1 (5 bases). Germline CDR1 and CDR2: KGHDR and SFDVKD. This CDR3 has 17 residues. V lost 0 bases and J 7 bases, leaving 17 bases between the germline ends. The CDR3 here is CATSDLPFAQAGEKLFF. In DNA, the CDR3 is TGTGCCACCAGTGATTTGCCTTTCGCACAGGCAGGTGAAAAACTGTTTTTT.

The chain joins TRBV20-1 to TRBJ2-7, with 14 bases identical to TRBD2. Looked up from germline, CDR1 is DFQATT and CDR2 is SNEGSKA (reference sequence). The J segment lost 0 bases and the V segment lost 6 bases, leaving 13 bases of the junction unmatched. The CDR3 is 18 residues long. The CDR3 bases are TGCAGTGCCCCGGGACTAGCGGGAGTTGGGCCGAGCTCCTACGAGCAGTACTTC. It translates to CSAPGLAGVGPSSYEQYF.

V is TRBV11-1 and J is TRBJ1-3, with D tentatively TRBD1 (5 bases). Trimming shortened V by 5 bases and J by 3 bases, and 11 bases separated the two germline ends. This CDR3 has 14 residues. Germline CDR1 is SGHAT and CDR2 is FQDESV (reference sequence). The DNA of the CDR3 is TGTGCCAGCAGCCGCGACAGTCTTGGAAACACCATATATTTT. Its translation is CASSRDSLGNTIYF.